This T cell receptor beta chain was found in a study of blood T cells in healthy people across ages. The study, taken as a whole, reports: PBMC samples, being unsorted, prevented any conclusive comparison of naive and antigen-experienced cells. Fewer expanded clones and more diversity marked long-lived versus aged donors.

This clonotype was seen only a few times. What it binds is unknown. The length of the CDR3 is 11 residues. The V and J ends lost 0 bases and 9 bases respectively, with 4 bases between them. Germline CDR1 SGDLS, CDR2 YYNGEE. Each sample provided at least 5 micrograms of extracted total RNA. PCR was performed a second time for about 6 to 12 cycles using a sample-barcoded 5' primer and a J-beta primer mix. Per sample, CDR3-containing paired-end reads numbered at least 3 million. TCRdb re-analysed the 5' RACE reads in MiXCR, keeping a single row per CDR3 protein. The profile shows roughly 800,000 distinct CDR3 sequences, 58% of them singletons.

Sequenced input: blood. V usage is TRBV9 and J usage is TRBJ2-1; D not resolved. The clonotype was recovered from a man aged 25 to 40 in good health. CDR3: CASSVDSEQFF. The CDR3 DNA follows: TGTGCCAGCAGCGTAGATTCTGAGCAGTTCTTC.